Below, 5 T cell receptor beta chains from the same sample are listed, as sequenced in a study of molecular identifiers for immune sequencing clone quantification. TCRdb fed the PCR reads into MiXCR, producing one record per CDR3 protein. The table shows under 100,000 distinct CDR3 sequences, with around a quarter occurring only once. Sequenced material: naive CD8+ T cells from blood, with Jurkat cell RNA spiked in. Specified subset: FACS-sorted CD8+CD4-CCR7+CD45RA+ naive T cells. These receptor sequences come from a human donor in good health. Some libraries in this study had Jurkat cell RNA spiked in.

This clonotype was seen ten or more times. This chain uses TRBV27 with TRBJ2-5; 7 bases align to TRBD2. Germline trimming cut 5 bases from V and 5 bases from J; bases unmatched to any gene: 11. The V gene's germline CDR1 is MNHEY and CDR2 SMNVEV (reference sequence). The CDR3 consists of 15 residues. CDR3 coding DNA: TGTGCCAGCAGTCGATGGGGGGGAGAATTGGAGACCCAGTACTTC. This translates into CASSRWGGELETQYF.

This clonotype was recorded at least ten times. The rearrangement uses TRBV7-9 and TRBJ2-3; D might be TRBD1 (6 bases). Germline V lookup: CDR1 SEHNR, CDR2 FQNEAQ (reference sequence). V was clipped by 2 bases and J by 4 bases, with 13 bases between them. The CDR3 spans 15 residues. CDR3 sequence reads: CASSLFTKGADTQYF. The CDR3 DNA is TGTGCCAGCAGCTTATTCACAAAGGGGGCAGATACGCAGTATTTT.

A note on this clonotype: A much larger clone lies one base from this, so it may be a read error. This sequence joins TRBV27 and TRBJ1-1, with D hard to call. CDR3 size: 19 residues. Germline CDR1 is MNHEY and CDR2 is SMNVEV (reference sequence). CDR3 sequence: CASSLFPTREAGVNTKAFF. The CDR3 DNA reads as TGTGCCAGCAGTTTATTCCCCACTCGTGAAGCCGGCGTGAACACTAAAGCTTTCTTT.

Details on this clonotype: This sequence may be a read error, since a much larger clone differs from it by one base. The chain combines TRBV2 with TRBJ2-2; 7 positions match TRBD1. CDR1 and CDR2 (germline): SNHLY, FYNNEI. The CDR3 consists of 17 residues. Trimming removed 4 bases from V and 0 bases from J; junction bases left unmatched: 8. The CDR3 reads CASSVHRDSPNTGELFF. The CDR3 DNA follows: TGTGCCAGCAGTGTCCACCGGGACAGCCCGAACACCGGGGAGCTGTTTTTT.

In this sample, this clonotype turned up many times. The chain links TRBV5-4 to TRBJ2-7; 12 bases are shared with TRBD1. The CDR3 extends over 13 amino acids. Germline CDR1 reads SGHNT; CDR2 reads YYREEE (reference sequence). J was trimmed by 7 bases and V by 4 bases; bases with no gene match: 3. CDR3 coding DNA: TGTGCCAGCAGCCTGGGACAGGGGGCAGAGCAGTACTTC. Translated, it gives CASSLGQGAEQYF. Full variable domain (remainder filled in from reference TRBV5-4 and TRBJ2-7): ETGVTQSPTHLIKTRGQQVTLRCSSQSGHNTVSWYQQALGQGPQFIFQYYREEENGRGNFPPRFSGLQFPNYSSELNVNALELDDSALYLCASSLGQGAEQYFGPGTRLTVT.